This record covers a single T cell receptor (beta chain). V was pared by 4 bases and J by 6 bases, with 8 bases of the junction left unmatched. The CDR3 runs to 14 residues. Germline CDR1 reads SGHNT; CDR2 reads YYREEE (reference sequence). Original methodology: Cell counts per sample came from amplifying reference gene primers. TCRdb keeps only in-frame clones here, not all; method: immunoSEQ multiplex PCR. The D gene and trimming were derived from the DNA, and the V and J assignments and clone size from that table. Altogether some 100,000 clones are present, 85% to 90% being singletons, with the ten largest covering about 1.9%. A Seattle source enrolled patients during active infection and followed them longitudinally. This specimen comes from a study of blood T cell repertoires in COVID-19. Study summary: T cells, B-cell-depleted T cells, or PBMCs provided the cDNA or gDNA that served as material.

The receptor was derived from a man in his forties or fifties with COVID-19, enrolled during active disease. The source material was peripheral blood. This chain joins TRBV5-4 and TRBJ1-2; 8 bases map to TRBD1. The DNA for the CDR3 is TGTGCCAGCAGCCTCGGACAGGGCGGAAATGGCTACACCTTC. Encoded protein: CASSLGQGGNGYTF.